A single sample gave rise to the 8 T cell receptor beta chains below, sequenced in a study of cytomegalovirus exposure and HLA in healthy donors. The study ran its PCR with 60 Vbeta and 13 Jbeta primers. The table came from immunoSEQ multiplex PCR; TCRdb's copy has only in-frame clones and leaves some out. This sample has approximately 70,000 clones, with 70% to 85% found just once. Sequenced input: PBMCs. Source of these receptors: a man in his sixties in good health and CMV-seropositive.

This clone was seen just once. The rearrangement joins TRBV11-3 to TRBJ2-7, with D possibly matching TRBD1 (6 bases). V lost 4 bases and J 0 bases, leaving 10 bases between the germline ends. This CDR3 contains 14 residues. The germline V gene encodes CDR1 SGHNT and CDR2 YENEEA. CDR3: CASSSRQDSYEQYF. CDR3 DNA: TGTGCCAGCAGCTCCAGACAGGACTCCTACGAGCAGTACTTC.

This rearrangement joins TRBV5-1 to TRBJ2-3, with 14 bases lining up with TRBD2. This CDR3 spans 15 amino acids. The V segment lost 4 bases and the J segment 4 bases; nucleotides outside the gene matches: 2. Looked up from germline, CDR1 is SGHRS and CDR2 is YFSETQ. The CDR3 coding sequence is TGCGCCAGCAGCCCGGGACTAGCGGGAGCAGATACGCAGTATTTT. Translating it yields CASSPGLAGADTQYF.

This chain connects TRBV5-1 to TRBJ2-7; 7 positions match TRBD1. The V gene's germline CDR1 is SGHRS and CDR2 YFSETQ. The CDR3 runs 15 residues. The trim removed 4 bases at V and 2 bases at J, leaving 9 bases unmatched. CDR3 region: CASSIAQGLTYEQYF. CDR3 in DNA: TGCGCCAGCAGCATAGCACAGGGGCTAACCTACGAGCAGTACTTC.

This rearrangement joins TRBV4-1 to TRBJ1-6, with 7 bases lining up with TRBD1. CDR3 size: 17 residues. The germline V gene encodes CDR1 MGHRA and CDR2 YSYEKL. Trimming at V came to 0 bases and at J to 5 bases, leaving 7 bases not matched to a gene. The CDR3 DNA follows: TGCGCCAGCAGCCAAGATGCGGGGACAGTTAATAATTCACCCCTCCACTTT. Protein product: CASSQDAGTVNNSPLHF.

The chain has TRBV5-1 and TRBJ2-3; D might be TRBD1 (6 bases). The CDR3 runs to 16 residues. Germline loops: CDR1 SGHRS, CDR2 YFSETQ. Trimming left V 2 bases short and J 0 bases short, with 13 bases between. The CDR3 spells CASSLGTQTSTDTQYF. CDR3 sequence (DNA): TGCGCCAGCAGCTTAGGGACACAAACTAGCACAGATACGCAGTATTTT.

The rearrangement links TRBV7-2 to TRBJ1-1; possibly TRBD1 for D (6 bases). The germline V and J ends were trimmed by 0 bases and 0 bases, with 11 bases remaining between them. The germline CDR1 and CDR2 sequences are SGHTA and FQGNSA. This CDR3 is built from 16 residues. CDR3 sequence (DNA): TGTGCCAGCAGCTTAGCGGGGGGGGCTGTGAACACTGAAGCTTTCTTT. It specifies CASSLAGGAVNTEAFF.

The chain carries TRBV27 and TRBJ2-3, with 10 bases identical to TRBD1. Germline V gene sequence: CDR1 MNHEY, CDR2 SMNVEV (reference sequence). The CDR3 is 14 amino acids. Losses at the gene ends were 8 bases for V and 5 bases for J; bases not matched to a gene: 7. CDR3 DNA: TGTGCCAGCGCCGACAGGGGGCTTGGAGATACGCAGTATTTT. This gives the protein CASADRGLGDTQYF.

The gene calls are TRBV11-3 and TRBJ2-1; unclear D gene. This CDR3 comprises 12 residues. Trimming removed 5 bases at V and 6 bases at J, with 8 bases between. Germline V gene sequence: CDR1 SGHNT, CDR2 YENEEA. CDR3 nucleotide sequence: TGTGCCAGCAGCCTACAGTCCAATGAGCAGTTCTTC. As protein: CASSLQSNEQFF. The full variable domain, with the rest looked up from reference TRBV11-3 and TRBJ2-1, is EAGVVQSPRYKIIEKKQPVAFWCNPISGHNTLYWYLQNLGQGPELLIRYENEEAVDDSQLPKDRFSAERLKGVDSTLKIQPAELGDSAVYLCASSLQSNEQFFGPGTRLTVL.